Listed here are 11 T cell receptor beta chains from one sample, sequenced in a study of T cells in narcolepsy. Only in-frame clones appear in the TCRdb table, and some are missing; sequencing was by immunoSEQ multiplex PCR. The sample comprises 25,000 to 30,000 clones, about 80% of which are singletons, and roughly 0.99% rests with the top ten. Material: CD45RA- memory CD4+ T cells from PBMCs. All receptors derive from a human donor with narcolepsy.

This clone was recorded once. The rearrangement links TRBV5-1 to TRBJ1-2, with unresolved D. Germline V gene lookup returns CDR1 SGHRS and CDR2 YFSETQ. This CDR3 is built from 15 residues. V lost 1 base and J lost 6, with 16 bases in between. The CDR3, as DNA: TGCGCCAGCAGCTTGTCAATAGGACCTCCAAATGGCTACACCTTC. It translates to CASSLSIGPPNGYTF.

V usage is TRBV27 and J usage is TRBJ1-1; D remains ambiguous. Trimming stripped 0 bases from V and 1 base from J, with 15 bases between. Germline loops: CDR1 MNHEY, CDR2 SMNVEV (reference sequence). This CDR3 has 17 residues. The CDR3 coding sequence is TGTGCCAGCAGTTTATCTACACTGGACCGAAGGAACACTGAAGCTTTCTTT. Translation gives CASSLSTLDRRNTEAFF.

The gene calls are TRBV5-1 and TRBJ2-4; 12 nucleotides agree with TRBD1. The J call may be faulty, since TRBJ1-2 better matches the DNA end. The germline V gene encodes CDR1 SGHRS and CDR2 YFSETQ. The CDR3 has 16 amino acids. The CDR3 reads CASSLGQGAVVYGYTF. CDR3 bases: TGCGCCAGCAGCCTGGGACAGGGGGCGGTGGTCTATGGCTACACCTTC.

This CDR3 reads CAISETGTYYEQYF. Written as DNA, the CDR3 is TGTGCCATCAGTGAGACAGGGACTTACTACGAGCAGTACTTC. The rearrangement links TRBV10-3 to TRBJ2-7, with D perhaps TRBD1 or TRBD2 (6 bases each). The V gene lost 2 bases and the J gene lost 3 bases, with 11 bases spanning the gap. The CDR3 is 14 amino acids. Germline assignment: CDR1 ENHRY and CDR2 SYGVKD.

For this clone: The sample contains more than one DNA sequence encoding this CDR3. The DNA for the CDR3 is TGTGCCAGCAGCTTGGCGTTGGGGGCAAATGAAAAACTGTTTTTT. This encodes CASSLALGANEKLFF. The V gene is TRBV5-4, the J gene TRBJ1-4, with D possibly TRBD1 on 6 matching bases. In germline, CDR1 is SGHNT, CDR2 YYREEE (reference sequence). The germline V and J ends were trimmed by 0 bases and 5 bases, with 11 bases remaining between them. This CDR3 spans 15 amino acids.

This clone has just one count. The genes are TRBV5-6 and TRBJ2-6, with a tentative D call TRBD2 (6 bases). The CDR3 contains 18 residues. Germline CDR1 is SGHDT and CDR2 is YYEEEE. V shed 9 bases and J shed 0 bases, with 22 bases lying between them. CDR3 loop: CATISARDFSSGANVLTF. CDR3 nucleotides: TGTGCCACAATTAGTGCCAGGGACTTTAGCTCTGGGGCCAACGTCCTGACTTTC.

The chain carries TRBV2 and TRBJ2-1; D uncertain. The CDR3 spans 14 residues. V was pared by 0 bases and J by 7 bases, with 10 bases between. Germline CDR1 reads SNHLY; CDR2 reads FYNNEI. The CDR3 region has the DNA TGTGCCAGCAGTGAAGCGCTTCAAGGGAATGAGCAGTTCTTC. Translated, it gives CASSEALQGNEQFF.

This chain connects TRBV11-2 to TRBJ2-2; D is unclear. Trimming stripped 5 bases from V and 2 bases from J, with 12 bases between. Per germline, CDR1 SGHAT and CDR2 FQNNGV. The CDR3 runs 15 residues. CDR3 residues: CASSMVSSNTGELFF. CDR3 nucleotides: TGTGCCAGCAGCATGGTCTCGTCTAACACCGGGGAGCTGTTTTTT.

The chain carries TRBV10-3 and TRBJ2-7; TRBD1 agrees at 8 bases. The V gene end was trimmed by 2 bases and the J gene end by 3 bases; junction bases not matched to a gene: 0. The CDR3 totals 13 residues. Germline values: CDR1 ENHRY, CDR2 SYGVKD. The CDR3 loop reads CAISETGGYEQYF. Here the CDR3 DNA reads TGTGCCATCAGTGAGACAGGGGGCTACGAGCAGTACTTC.

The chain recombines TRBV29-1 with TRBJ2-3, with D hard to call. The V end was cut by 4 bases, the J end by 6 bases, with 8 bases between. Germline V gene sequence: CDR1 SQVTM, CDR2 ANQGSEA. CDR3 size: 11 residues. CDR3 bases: TGCAGCGTTGTGATTTGGGATACGCAGTATTTT. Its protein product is CSVVIWDTQYF.

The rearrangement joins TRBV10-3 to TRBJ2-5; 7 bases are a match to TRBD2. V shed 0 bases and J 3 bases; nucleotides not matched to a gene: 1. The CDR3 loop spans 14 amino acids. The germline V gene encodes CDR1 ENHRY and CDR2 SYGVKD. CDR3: CAISESGREETQYF. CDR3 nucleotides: TGTGCCATCAGTGAGTCAGGGAGGGAAGAGACCCAGTACTTC.